A selection of T cell receptor beta chains follows, all from one sample in a study of long-term antiretroviral therapy in people with HIV. Measured with immunoSEQ multiplex PCR; TCRdb has only the in-frame clones, and not every one. The sample records 24,000 or so clones, over 85% being singletons. Sequences were derived from unsorted PBMCs, sampled 7.6 years after starting antiretroviral therapy. Receptors originate from a woman in her thirties or forties with HIV. Each CDR3 is given without its conserved first and last residue.

v_call	j_call	cdr3_aa
TRBV11-2	TRBJ1-2	ASSLARNYGYT
TRBV27	TRBJ2-1	ASHDVGSYNEQF
TRBV10-3	TRBJ1-4	AISETGREFEDEKLF
TRBV7-9	TRBJ2-7	ASSLSEMANYEQY
TRBV5-5	TRBJ2-7	ASSWAGTDPYEQY
TRBV5-1	TRBJ1-2	ASSVGAGDPYYGYT
TRBV2	TRBJ1-2	ASSATKMGQGGYGYT
TRBV7-2	TRBJ2-6	ASRTGGSGANVLT
TRBV9	TRBJ1-3	ASSQHTSGNTIY
TRBV2	TRBJ1-2	ASSEQGANYGYT
TRBV7-7	TRBJ2-1	ASSLGLAGINEQF
TRBV10-3	TRBJ1-3	AISELDTATIY
TRBV15	TRBJ1-2	ATSTPTGDGYT
TRBV7-9	TRBJ1-6	ASSPPDGRSNSPLH